In its sample, the clone carrying this T cell receptor beta chain was seen once. Antigen unknown. This entry belongs to a study of STAT5B mutations in CD4+ large granular lymphocyte leukemia. Overall study findings and caveats: Main leukemic clonotypes were patient-specific, but roughly 25% appeared at low frequency elsewhere.

The method was immunoSEQ multiplex PCR; TCRdb's version includes in-frame clones alone and lacks a portion of them. The sample contains about 40,000 clones, roughly 84% of which appear only once. The length of the CDR3 is 15 residues. Germline trimming cut 6 bases from V and 0 bases from J; bases unmatched to any gene: 8. Germline-derived CDR1 and CDR2 are MNHEY and SMNVEV (reference sequence). The receptor comes from a human donor in good health. The sequenced sample consisted of CD4+ T cells from blood buffy coats. The rearrangement joins TRBV27 to TRBJ2-7; TRBD1 agrees at 7 bases. The CDR3 spells CASSQAGTVSYEQYF. As DNA, the CDR3 is TGTGCCAGCAGCCAAGCCGGGACAGTCTCCTACGAGCAGTACTTC.